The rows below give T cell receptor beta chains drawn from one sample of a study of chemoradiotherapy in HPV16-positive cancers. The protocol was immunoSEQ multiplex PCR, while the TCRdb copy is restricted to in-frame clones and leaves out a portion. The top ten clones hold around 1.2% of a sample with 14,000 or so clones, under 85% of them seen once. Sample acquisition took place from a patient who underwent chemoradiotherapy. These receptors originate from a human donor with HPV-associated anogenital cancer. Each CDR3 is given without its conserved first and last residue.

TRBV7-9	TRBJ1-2	ASSLPRGGYT
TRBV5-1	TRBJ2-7	ASSAGSYEQY
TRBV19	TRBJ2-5	ASSMVGQETQY
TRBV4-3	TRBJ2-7	ASSPDRYEQY
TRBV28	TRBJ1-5	ASSYTENQPQH
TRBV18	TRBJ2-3	ASSSGLAVTDTQY
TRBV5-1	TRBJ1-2	ASSLDGGQIYGYT
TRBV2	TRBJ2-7	ASSEYEEQY
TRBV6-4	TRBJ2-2	ASSTSPTGELF
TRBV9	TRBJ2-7	ASSAGDRFYEQY
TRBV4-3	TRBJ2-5	ASSQGLGPGVAETQY
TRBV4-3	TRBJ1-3	ASSQDDRRMIY
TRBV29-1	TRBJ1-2	SVSDRSYGYT
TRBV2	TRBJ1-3	ASSVGRAGNTIY
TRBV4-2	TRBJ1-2	ASSPEWDPSGNYGYT
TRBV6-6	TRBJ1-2	ASKTGREGYT
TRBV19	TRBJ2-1	ASSYNRAASRQF
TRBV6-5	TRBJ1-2	ASSPGTKGYGYT
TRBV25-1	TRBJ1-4	ASSTRRVPGEKLF
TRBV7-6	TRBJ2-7	ASSLAGHFYEQY
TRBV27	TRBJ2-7	ASSKILAAMPYEQY
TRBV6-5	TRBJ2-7	ASSTDGYEQY
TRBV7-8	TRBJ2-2	ASSLRTGVTGELF
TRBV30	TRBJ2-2	AYHTGTITGELF
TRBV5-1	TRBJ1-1	ASSSAVGPSPTEAF
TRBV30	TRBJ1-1	AWSRLRYQGEAF
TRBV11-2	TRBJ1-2	ASKEDRGYGYT
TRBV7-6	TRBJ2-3	ASSPYPSGGAPTQY
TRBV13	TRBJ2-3	ASSPQGDTQY
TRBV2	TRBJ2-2	ASRRERTGELF
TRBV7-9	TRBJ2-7	ASSLAFQVGGSYEQY
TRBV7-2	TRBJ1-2	ASSQGQRPSVGYT
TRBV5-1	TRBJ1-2	ASSEDRDYGYT
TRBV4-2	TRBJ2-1	ASSQDLAGDNEQF
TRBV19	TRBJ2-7	ASSTGYEQY
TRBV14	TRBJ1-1	ASSQAYRVNTEAF
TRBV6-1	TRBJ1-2	ASSADGTNYGYT
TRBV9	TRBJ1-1	ASTPDITEAF
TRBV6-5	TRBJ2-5	ASSWSGSGETQY
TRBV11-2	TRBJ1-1	ASSPDTNTEAF
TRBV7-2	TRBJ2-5	ASSQAGQGVQETQY